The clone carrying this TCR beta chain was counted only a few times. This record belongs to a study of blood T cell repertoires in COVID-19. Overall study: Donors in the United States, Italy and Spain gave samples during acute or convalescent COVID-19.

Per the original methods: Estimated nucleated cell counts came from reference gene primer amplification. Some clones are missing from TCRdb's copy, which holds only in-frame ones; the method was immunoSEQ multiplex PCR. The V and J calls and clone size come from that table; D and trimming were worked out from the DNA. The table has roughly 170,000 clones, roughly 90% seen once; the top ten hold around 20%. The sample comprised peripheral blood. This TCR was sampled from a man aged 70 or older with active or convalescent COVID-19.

For the CDR3, the DNA is TGTGCCAGCAGTTTATCGACCCGGGACAGGGGGCCAAATCAGCCCCAGCATTTT. The encoded protein is CASSLSTRDRGPNQPQHF. The V call is TRBV27, the J call TRBJ1-5; 12 bases agree with TRBD1. Germline CDR1 is MNHEY and CDR2 is SMNVEV (reference sequence). V lost 0 bases and J lost 4; bases outside the gene matches: 7. This CDR3 is 18 amino acids long.